This TCR beta chain emerged from a study of blood T cell repertoires in COVID-19. Background on the study: PBMCs, B-cell-depleted T cells, or T cells were the source of the cDNA or gDNA that made up the material.

This CDR3 has 16 residues. Germline V gene lookup returns CDR1 SGHNT and CDR2 YYREEE (reference sequence). Trimming stripped 3 bases from V and 5 bases from J, with 20 bases between. Measured with immunoSEQ multiplex PCR; TCRdb has only the in-frame clones, and not every one. Among about 220,000 clones listed, 70% to 90% were seen once. Living in about two dozen US areas, the participants were between roughly 18 and 89 years of age. Source material: PBMCs or T cells enriched from blood (not recorded which). The receptor was derived from a woman aged 45 to 65 with acute COVID-19. The chain combines TRBV5-4 with TRBJ2-5, with D maybe TRBD2 (5 bases). This chain's CDR3 is CASSSPGWDRSETQYF. The CDR3, as DNA: TGTGCCAGCAGCTCCCCGGGGTGGGATCGATCGGAGACCCAGTACTTC. The complete variable domain, with remaining parts taken from reference TRBV5-4 and TRBJ2-5, reads ETGVTQSPTHLIKTRGQQVTLRCSSQSGHNTVSWYQQALGQGPQFIFQYYREEENGRGNFPPRFSGLQFPNYSSELNVNALELDDSALYLCASSSPGWDRSETQYFGPGTRLLVL.